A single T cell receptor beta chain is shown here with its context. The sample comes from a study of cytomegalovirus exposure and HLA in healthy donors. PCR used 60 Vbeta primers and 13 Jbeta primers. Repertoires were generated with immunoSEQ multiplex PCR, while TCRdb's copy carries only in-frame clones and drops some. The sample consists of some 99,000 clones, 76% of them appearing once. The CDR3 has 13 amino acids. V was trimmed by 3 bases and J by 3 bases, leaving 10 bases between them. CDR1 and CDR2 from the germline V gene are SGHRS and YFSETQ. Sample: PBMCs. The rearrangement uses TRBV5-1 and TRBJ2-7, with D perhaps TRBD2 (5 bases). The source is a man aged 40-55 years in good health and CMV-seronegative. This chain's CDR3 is CASSSGRGYEQYF. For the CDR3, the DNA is TGCGCCAGCAGCTCCGGACGGGGCTACGAGCAGTACTTC.